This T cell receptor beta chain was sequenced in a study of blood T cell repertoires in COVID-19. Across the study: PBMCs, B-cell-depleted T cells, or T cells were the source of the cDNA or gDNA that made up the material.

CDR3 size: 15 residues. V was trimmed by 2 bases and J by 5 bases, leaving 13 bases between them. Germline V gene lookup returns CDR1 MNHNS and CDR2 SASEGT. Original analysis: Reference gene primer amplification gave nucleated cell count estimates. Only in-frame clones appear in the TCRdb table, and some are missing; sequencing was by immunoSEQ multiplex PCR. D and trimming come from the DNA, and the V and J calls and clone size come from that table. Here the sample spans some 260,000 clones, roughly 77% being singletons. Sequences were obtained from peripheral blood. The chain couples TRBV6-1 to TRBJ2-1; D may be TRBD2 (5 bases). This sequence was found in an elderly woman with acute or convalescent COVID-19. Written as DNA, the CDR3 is TGTGCCAGCAGTGAAATACCGACGGGGAACAATGAGCAGTTCTTC. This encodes CASSEIPTGNNEQFF.